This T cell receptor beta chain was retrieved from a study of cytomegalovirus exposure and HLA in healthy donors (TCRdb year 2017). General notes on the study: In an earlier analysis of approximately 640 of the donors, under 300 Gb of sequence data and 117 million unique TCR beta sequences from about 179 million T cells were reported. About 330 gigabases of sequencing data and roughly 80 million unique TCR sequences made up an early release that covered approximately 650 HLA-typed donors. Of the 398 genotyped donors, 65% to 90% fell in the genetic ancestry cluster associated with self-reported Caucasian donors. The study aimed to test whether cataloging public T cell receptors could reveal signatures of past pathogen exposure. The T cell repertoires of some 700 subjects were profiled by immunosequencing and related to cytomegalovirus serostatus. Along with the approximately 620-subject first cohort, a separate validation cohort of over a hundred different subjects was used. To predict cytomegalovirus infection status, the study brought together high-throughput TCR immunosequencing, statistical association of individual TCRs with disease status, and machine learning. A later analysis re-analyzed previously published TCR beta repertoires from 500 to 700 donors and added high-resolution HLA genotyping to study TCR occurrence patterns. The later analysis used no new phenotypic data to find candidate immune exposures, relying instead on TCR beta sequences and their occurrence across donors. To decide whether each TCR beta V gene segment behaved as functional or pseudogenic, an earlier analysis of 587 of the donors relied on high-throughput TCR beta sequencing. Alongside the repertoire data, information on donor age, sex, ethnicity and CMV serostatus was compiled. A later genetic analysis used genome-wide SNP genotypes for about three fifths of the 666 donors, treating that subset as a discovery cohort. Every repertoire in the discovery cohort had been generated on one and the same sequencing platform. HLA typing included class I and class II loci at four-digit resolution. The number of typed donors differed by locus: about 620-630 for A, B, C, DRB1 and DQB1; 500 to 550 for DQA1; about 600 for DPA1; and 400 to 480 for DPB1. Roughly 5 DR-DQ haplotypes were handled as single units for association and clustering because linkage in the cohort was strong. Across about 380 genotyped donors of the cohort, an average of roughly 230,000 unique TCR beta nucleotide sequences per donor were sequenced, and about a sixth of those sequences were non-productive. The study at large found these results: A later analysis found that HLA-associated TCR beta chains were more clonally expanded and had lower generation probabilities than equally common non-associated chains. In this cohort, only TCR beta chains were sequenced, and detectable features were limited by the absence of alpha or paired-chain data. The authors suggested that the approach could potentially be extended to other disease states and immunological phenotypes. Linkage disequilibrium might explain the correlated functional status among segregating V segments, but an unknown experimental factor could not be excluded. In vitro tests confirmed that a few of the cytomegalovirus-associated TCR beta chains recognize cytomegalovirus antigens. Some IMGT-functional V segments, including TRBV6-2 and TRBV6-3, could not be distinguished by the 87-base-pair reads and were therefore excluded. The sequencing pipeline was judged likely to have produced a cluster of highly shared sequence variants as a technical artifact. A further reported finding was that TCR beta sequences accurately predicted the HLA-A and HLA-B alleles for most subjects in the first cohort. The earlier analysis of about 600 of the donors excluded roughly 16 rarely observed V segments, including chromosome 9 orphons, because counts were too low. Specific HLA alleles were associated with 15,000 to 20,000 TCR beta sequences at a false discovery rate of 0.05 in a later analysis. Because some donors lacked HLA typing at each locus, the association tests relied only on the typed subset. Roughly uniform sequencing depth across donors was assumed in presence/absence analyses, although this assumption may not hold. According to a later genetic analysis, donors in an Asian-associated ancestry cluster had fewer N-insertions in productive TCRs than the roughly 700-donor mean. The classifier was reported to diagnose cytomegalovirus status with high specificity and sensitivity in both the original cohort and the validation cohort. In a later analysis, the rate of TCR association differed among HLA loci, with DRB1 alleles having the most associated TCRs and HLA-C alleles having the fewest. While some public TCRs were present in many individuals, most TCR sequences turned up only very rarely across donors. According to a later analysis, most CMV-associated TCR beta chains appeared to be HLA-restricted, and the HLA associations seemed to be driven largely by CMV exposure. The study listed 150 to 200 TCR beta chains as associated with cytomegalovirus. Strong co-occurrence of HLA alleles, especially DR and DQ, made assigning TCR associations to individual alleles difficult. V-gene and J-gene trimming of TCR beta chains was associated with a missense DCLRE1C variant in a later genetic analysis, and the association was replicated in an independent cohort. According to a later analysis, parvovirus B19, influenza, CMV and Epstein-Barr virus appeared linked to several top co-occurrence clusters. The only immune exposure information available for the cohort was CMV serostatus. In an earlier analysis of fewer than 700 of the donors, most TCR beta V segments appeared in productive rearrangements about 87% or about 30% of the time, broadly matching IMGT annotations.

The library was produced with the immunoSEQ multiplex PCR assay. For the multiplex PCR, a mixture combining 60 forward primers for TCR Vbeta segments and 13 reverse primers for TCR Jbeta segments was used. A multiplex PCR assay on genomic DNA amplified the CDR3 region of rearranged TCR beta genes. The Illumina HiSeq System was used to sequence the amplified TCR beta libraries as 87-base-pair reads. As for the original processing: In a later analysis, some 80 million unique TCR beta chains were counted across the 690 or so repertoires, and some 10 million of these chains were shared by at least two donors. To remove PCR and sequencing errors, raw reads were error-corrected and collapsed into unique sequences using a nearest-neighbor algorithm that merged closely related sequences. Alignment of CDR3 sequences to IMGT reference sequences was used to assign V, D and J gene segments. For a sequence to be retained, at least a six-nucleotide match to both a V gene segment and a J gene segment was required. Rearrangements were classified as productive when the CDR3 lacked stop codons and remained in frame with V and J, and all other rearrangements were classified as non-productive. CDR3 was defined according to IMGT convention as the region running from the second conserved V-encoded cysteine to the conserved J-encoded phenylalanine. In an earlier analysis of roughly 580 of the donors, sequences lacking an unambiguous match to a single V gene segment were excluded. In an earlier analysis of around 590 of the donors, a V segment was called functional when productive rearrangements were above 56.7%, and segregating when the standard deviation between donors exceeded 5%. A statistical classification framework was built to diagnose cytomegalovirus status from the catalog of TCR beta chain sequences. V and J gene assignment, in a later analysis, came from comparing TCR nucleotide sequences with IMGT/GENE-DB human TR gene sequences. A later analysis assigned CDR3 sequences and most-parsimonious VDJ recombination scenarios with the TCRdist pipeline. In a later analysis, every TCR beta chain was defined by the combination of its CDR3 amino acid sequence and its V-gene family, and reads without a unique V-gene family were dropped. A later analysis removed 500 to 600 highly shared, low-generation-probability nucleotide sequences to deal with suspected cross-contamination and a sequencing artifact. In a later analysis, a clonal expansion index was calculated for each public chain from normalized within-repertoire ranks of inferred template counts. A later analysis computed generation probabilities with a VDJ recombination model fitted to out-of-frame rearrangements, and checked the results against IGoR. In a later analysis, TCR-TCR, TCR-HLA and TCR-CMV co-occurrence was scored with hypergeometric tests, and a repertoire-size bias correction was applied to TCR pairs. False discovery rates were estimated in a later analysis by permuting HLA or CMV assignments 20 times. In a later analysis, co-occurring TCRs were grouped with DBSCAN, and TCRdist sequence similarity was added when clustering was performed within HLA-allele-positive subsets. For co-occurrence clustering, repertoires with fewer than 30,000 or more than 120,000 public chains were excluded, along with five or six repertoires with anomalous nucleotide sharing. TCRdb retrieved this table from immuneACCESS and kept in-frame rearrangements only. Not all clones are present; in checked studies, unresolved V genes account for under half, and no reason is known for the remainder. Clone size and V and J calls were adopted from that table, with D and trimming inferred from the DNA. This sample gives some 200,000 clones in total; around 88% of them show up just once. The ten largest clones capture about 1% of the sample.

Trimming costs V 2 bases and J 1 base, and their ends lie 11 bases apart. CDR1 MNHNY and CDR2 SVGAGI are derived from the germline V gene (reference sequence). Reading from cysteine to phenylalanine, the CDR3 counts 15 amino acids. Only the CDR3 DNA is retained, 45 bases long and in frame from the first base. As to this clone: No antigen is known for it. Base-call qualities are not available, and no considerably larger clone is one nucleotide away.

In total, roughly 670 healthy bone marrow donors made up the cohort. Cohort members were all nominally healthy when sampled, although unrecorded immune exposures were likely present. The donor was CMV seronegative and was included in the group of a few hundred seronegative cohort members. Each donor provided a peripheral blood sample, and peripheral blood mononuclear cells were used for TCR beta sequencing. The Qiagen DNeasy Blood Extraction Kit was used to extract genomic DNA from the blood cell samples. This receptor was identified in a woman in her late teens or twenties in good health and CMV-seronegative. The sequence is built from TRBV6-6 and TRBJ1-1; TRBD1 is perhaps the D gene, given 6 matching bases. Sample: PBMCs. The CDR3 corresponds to CASSYHRAPNTEAFF. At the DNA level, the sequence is TGTGCCAGCAGTTACCACAGGGCACCGAACACTGAAGCTTTCTTT.